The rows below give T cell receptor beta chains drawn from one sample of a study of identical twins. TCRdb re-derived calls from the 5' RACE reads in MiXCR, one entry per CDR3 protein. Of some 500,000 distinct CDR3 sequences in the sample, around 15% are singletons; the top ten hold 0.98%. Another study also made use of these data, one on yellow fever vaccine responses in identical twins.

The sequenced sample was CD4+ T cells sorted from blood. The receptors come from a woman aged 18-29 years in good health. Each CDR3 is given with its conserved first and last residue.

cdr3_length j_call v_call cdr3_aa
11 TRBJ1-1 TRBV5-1 CASSTDTEAFF
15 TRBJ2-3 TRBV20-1 CSARDSRQGTDTQYF
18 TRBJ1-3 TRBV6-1 CASSARLGSGGGGNTIYF
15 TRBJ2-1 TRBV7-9 CASSLVEGPLNEQFF
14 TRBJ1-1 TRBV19 CASSNRGGNTEAFF
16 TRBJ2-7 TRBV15 CATSRDRSAQGYEQYF
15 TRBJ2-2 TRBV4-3 CASSQEGGGTGELFF
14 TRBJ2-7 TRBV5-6 CASSSLGKAHEQYF
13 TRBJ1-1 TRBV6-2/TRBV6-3 CASDDRVNVEAFF
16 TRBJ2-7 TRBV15 CATSSRRGGSSYEQYF
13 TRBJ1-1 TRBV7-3 CASSLQPRTEAFF
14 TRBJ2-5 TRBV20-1 CSARKSGSQETQYF
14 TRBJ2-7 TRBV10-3 CAIRGGRDLYEQYF
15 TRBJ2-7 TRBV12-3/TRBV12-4 CASSRGGSRSYEQYF
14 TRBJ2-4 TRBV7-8 CASSADRRKNIQYF
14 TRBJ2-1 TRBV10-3 CATGDRGKTDEQFF
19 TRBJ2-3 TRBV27 CASSFRTSGIGGVTDTQYF
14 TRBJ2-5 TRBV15 CATSRDLEKETQYF
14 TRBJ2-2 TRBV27 CASKKDGRTGELFF
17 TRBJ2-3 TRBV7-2 CASSPRLAGGHTDTQYF
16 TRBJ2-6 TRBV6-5 CASSYRQASGANVLTF
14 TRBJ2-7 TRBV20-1 CSAREAGRGGEQYF
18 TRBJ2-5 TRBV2 CALSFFVGTSGHPETQYF
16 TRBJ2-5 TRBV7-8 CASSFFRSSGGETQYF
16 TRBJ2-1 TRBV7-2 CASRDGQEGSYNEQFF
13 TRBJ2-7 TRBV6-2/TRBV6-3 CASSYTGTYEQYF
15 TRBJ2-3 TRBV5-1 CASSASGDSTDTQYF
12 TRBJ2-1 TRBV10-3 CAISKGTEEQFF
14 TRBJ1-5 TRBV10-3 CAISGGTGNQPQHF
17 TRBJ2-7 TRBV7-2 CASSLVGGLAGAHEQYF
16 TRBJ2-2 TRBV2 CASRLAGASGTGELFF
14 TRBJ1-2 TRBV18 CASSAGQENYGYTF
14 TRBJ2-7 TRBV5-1 CASSVAGNSYEQYF
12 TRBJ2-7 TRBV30 CAYPGTVHEQYF
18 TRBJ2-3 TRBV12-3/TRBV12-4 CASRPWVGTGASGDTQYF
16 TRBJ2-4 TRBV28 CASSLRAEILKNIQYF
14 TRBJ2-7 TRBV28 CASIGSGSSYEQYF
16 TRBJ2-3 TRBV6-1 CASSELIGRSTDTQYF
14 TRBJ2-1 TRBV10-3 CAISESYDRDEQFF
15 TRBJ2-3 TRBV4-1 CASSRVGGRTDTQYF
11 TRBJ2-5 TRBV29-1 CSVGWEETQYF
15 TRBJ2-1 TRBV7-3 CASGRRDNTYNEQFF
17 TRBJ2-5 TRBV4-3 CVSSQDVEAGGHKTQYF
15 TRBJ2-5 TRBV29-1 CSVAPVSGEKETQYF
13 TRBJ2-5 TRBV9 CASSVEGAQTQYF
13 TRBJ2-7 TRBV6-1 CASSVNRDYEQYF
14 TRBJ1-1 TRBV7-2 CASRPGTTNTEAFF
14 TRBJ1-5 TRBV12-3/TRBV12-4 CASRGTKRNQPQHF
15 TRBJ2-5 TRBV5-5 CASSLVAGGAETQYF
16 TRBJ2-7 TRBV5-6 CASSPWDRRISYEQYF
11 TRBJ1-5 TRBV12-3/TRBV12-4 CASSTFGPQHF
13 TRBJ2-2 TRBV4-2 CASSQDLSRGMFF